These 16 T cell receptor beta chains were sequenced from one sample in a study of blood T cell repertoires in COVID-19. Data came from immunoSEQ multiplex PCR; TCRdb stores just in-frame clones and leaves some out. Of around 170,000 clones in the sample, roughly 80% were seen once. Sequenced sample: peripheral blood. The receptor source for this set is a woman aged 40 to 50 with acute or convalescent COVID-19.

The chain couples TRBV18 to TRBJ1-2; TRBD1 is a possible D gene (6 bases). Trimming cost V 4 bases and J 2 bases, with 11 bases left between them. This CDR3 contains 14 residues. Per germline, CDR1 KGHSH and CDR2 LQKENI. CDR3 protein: CASSREQGNYGYTF. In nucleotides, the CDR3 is TGTGCCAGCTCACGAGAACAGGGCAACTATGGCTACACCTTC.

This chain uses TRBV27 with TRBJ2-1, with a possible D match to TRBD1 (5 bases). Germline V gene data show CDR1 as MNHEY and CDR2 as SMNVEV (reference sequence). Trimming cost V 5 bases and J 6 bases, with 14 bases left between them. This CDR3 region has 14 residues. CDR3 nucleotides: TGTGCCAGCAGTATCGCCACAGGCGGCAATGAGCAGTTCTTC. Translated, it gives CASSIATGGNEQFF.

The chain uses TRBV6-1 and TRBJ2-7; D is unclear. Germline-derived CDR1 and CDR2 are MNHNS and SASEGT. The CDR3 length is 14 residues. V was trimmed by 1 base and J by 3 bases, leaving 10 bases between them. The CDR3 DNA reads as TGTGCCAGCAGTGAAGGGCCCAGACTCTACGAGCAGTACTTC. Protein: CASSEGPRLYEQYF.

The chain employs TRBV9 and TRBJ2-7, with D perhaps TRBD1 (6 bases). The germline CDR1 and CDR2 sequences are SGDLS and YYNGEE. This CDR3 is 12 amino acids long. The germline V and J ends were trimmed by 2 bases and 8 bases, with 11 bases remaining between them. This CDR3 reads CASSVYQGKQYF. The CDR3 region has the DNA TGTGCCAGCAGCGTGTACCAGGGGAAGCAGTACTTC.

CDR3 amino acids: CASSLASGEKLFF. The DNA for the CDR3 is TGCGCCAGCAGCTTGGCTTCGGGGGAAAAACTGTTTTTT. The gene calls are TRBV5-1 and TRBJ1-4; D remains unclear. CDR1 is SGHRS and CDR2 is YFSETQ in the germline V gene. V was trimmed by 0 bases and J by 8 bases, leaving 8 bases between them. CDR3 length equals 13 residues. Full variable domain (rest looked up from reference TRBV5-1 and TRBJ1-4): KAGVTQTPRYLIKTRGQQVTLSCSPISGHRSVSWYQQTPGQGLQFLFEYFSETQRNKGNFPGRFSGRQFSNSRSEMNVSTLELGDSALYLCASSLASGEKLFFGSGTQLSVL.

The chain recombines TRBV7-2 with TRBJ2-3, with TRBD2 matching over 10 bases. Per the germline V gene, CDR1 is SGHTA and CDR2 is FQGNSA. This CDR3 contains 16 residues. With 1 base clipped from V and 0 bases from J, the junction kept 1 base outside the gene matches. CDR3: CASSLGGLASTDTQYF. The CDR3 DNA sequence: TGTGCCAGCAGCTTAGGGGGACTAGCGAGCACAGATACGCAGTATTTT.

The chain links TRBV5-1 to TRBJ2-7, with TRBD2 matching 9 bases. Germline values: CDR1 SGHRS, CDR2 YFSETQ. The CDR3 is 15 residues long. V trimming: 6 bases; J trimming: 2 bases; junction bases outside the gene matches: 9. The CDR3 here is CASKVSGLATYEQYF. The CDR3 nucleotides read TGCGCCAGCAAGGTTAGCGGACTAGCGACCTACGAGCAGTACTTC.

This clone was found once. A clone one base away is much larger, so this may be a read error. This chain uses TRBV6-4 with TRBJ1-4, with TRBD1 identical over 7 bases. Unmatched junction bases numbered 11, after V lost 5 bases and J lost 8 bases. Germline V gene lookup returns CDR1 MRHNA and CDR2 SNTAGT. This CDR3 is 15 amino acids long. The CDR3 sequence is CASSPSGAGGEKLFF. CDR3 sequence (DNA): TGTGCCAGCAGTCCTTCCGGGGCAGGGGGAGAAAAACTGTTTTTT.

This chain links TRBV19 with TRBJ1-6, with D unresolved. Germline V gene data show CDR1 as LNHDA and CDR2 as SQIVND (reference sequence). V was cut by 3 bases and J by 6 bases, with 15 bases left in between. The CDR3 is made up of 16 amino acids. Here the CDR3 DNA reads TGTGCCAGTAGTATCGGCAGTAGGAGGCCTAATTCACCCCTCCACTTT. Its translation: CASSIGSRRPNSPLHF.

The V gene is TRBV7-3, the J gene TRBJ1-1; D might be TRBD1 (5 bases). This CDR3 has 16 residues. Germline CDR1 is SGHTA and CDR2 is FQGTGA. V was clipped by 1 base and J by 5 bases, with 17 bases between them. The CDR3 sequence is CASSLRAGPSSTEAFF. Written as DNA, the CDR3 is TGTGCCAGCAGCTTAAGGGCAGGGCCGAGCAGTACTGAAGCTTTCTTT.

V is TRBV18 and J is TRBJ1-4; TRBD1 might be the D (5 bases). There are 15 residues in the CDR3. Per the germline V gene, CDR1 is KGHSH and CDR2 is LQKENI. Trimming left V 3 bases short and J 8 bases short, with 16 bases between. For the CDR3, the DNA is TGTGCCAGCTCACCCCCTTGGGGGGTTGAGGAAAAACTGTTTTTT. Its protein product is CASSPPWGVEEKLFF.

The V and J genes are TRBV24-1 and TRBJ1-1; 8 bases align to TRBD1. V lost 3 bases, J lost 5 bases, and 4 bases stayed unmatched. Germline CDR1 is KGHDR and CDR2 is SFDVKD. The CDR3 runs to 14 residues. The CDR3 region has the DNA TGTGCCACCAGTGATCCCCGGACAGGGACTGAAGCTTTCTTT. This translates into CATSDPRTGTEAFF.

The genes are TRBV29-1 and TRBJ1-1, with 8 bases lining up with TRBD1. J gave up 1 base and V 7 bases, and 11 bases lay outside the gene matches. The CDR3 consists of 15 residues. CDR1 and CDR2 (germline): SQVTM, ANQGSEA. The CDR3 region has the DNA TGCAGCGCTGACACCCAGGGGGCGTGGAACACTGAAGCTTTCTTT. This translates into CSADTQGAWNTEAFF.

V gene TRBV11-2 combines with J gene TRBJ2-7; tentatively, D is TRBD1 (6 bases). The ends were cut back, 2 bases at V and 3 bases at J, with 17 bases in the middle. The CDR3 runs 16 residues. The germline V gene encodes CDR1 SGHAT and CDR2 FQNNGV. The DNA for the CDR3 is TGTGCCAGCAGCTTAAATGTCACAGGGATTAGCTACGAGCAGTACTTC. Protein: CASSLNVTGISYEQYF.

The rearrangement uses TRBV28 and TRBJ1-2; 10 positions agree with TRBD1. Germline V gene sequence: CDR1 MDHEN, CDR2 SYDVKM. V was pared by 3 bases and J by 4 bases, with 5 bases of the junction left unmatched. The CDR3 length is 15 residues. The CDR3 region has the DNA TGTGCCAGCAGTTTCCCCGGGACAGGGGCCTATGGCTACACCTTC. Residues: CASSFPGTGAYGYTF.

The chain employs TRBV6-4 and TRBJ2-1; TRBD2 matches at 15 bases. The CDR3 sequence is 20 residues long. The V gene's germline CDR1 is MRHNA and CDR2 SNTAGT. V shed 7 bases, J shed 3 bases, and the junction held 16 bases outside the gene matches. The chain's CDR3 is CASTDPRTSGRAVVYNEQFF. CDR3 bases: TGTGCCAGCACCGACCCCCGGACTAGCGGGAGGGCGGTTGTCTACAATGAGCAGTTCTTC.